What follows describes a single T cell receptor beta chain. What it binds is unknown. This specimen comes from a study of OX40 agonist ivuxolimab in advanced cancers. The study's findings and limits: The investigators did not determine what antigen specificity the expanded peripheral T cells had.

Libraries were prepared by immunoSEQ multiplex PCR; TCRdb keeps only in-frame clonotypes and omits some of them. The sample has about 70,000 clones; less than 90% are singletons. Sequenced here: CD4+ or CD8+ T cells sorted from blood, sampled in a trial of the OX40 agonist ivuxolimab. The receptor was derived from an adult with an advanced solid tumor such as melanoma, head and neck, liver or kidney cancer.

CDR3 nucleotides: TGCGCCAGCATCAGGGGAGGCTCTGGAAACACCATATATTTT. Translating it yields CASIRGGSGNTIYF. The gene calls are TRBV10-2 and TRBJ1-3; perhaps TRBD1 as D (6 bases). Trimming cost V 7 bases and J 0 bases, with 10 bases left between them. Germline CDR1 and CDR2: WSHSY and SAAADI. This CDR3 is built from 14 residues.